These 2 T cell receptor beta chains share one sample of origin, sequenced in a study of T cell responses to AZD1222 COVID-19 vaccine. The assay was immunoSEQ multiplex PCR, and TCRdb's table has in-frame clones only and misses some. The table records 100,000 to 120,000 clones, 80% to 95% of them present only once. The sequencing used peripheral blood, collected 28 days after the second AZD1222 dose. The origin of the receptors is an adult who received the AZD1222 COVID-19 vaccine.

In DNA, the CDR3 is TGTGCCAGCAGCGTTGGGGAGTGGGGCAATCAGCCCCAGCATTTT. Translation gives CASSVGEWGNQPQHF. V is TRBV9 and J is TRBJ1-5; D is unclear. The V gene's germline CDR1 is SGDLS and CDR2 YYNGEE. The CDR3 covers 15 residues. V gave up 2 bases and J gave up 2 bases, with 11 bases separating them.

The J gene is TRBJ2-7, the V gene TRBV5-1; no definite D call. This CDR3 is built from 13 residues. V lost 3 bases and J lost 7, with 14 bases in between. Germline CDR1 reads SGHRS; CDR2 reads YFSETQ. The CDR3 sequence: CASSSGPGREQYF. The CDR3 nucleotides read TGCGCCAGCAGCTCTGGGCCCGGAAGAGAGCAGTACTTC.